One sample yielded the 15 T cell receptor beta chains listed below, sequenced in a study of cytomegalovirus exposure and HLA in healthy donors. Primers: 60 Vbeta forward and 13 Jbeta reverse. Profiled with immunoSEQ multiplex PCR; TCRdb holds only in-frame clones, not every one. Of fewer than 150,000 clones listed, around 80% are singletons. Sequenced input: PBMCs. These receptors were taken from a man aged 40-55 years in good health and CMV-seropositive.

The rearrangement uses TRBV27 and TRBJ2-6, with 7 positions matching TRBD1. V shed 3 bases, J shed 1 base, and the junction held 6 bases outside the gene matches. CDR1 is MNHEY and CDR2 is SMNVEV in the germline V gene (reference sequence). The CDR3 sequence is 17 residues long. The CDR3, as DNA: TGTGCCAGCAGTTTTGGGACAGCTCGATCTGGGGCCAACGTCCTGACTTTC. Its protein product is CASSFGTARSGANVLTF.

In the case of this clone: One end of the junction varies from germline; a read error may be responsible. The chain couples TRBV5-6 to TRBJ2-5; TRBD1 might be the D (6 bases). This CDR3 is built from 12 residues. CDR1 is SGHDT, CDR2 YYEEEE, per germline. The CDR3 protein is CASSSTGTIWDF. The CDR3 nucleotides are TGTGCCAGCAGCTCGACAGGAACCATTTGGGACTTC. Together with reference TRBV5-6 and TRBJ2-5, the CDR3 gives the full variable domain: DAGVTQSPTHLIKTRGQQVTLRCSPKSGHDTVSWYQQALGQGPQFIFQYYEEEERQRGNFPDRFSGHQFPNYSSELNVNALLLGDSALYLCASSSTGTIWDFGPGTRLLVL.

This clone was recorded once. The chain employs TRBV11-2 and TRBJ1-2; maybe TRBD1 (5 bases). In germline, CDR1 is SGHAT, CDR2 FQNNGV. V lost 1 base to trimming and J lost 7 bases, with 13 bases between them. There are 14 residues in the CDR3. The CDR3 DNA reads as TGTGCCAGCAGCTTAGCTGGACAACTCCCTGGCTACACCTTC. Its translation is CASSLAGQLPGYTF.

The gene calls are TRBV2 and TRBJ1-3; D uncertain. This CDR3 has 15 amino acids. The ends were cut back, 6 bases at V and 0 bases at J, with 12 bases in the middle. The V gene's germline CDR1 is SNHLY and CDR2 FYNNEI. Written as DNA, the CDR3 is TGTGCCAGCAGCCTCCCGGGGAACTCTGGAAACACCATATATTTT. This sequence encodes CASSLPGNSGNTIYF.

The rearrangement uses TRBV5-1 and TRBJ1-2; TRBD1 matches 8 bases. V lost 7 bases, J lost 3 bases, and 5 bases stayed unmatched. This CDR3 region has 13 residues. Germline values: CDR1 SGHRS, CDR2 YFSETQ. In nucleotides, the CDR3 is TGCGCCAGCCGCGAGGACAGGGACTATGGCTACACCTTC. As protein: CASREDRDYGYTF. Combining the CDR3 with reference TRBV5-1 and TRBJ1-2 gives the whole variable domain KAGVTQTPRYLIKTRGQQVTLSCSPISGHRSVSWYQQTPGQGLQFLFEYFSETQRNKGNFPGRFSGRQFSNSRSEMNVSTLELGDSALYLCASREDRDYGYTFGSGTRLTVV.

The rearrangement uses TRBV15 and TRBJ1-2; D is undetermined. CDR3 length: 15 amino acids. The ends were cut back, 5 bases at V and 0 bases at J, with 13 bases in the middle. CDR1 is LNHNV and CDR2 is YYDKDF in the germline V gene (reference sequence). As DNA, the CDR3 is TGTGCCACCAGCTCACAGAAGGGAGCTAACTATGGCTACACCTTC. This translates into CATSSQKGANYGYTF.

The CDR3 loop reads CASSQTEETLFGYTF. CDR3 coding DNA: TGCGCCAGCAGCCAAACTGAGGAAACCTTATTTGGCTACACCTTC. The chain is built from TRBV4-1 and TRBJ1-2, with no clear D. Trimming pared 2 bases from V and 7 bases from J, leaving 17 bases between. The CDR3 extends over 15 amino acids. In germline, CDR1 is MGHRA, CDR2 YSYEKL.

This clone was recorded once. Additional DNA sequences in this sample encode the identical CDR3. The CDR3 DNA is TGCGCCAGCCGCGCGGGAGGGGAGACTGAAGCTTTCTTT. Its protein product is CASRAGGETEAFF. The chain uses TRBV10-1 and TRBJ1-1, with D possibly TRBD1 on 5 matching bases. V was shortened by 8 bases and J by 5 bases, with 15 bases between the two germline ends. CDR3 length: 13 residues. Germline V gene lookup returns CDR1 WNHNN and CDR2 SYGVQD (reference sequence).

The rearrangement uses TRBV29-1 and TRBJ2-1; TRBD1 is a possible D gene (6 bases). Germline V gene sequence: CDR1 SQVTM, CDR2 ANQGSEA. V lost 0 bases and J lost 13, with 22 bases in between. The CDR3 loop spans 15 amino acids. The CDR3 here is CSVEDSFPGKGGQFF. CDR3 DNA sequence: TGCAGCGTTGAAGATTCCTTCCCAGGGAAAGGGGGACAGTTCTTC.

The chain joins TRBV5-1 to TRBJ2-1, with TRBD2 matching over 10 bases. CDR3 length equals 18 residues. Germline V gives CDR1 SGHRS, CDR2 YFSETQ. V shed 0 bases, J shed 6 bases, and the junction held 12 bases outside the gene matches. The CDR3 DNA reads TGCGCCAGCAGCTTGGAGTTGGTAGCGGGAGGTTGGGTCAATGAGCAGTTCTTC. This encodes CASSLELVAGGWVNEQFF.

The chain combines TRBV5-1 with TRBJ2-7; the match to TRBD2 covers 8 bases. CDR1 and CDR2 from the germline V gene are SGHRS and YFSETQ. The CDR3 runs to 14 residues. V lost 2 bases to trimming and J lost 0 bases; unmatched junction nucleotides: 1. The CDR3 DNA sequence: TGCGCCAGCAGCTTTAGCGGGGTCTCCTACGAGCAGTACTTC. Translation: CASSFSGVSYEQYF. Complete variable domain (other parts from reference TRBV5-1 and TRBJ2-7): KAGVTQTPRYLIKTRGQQVTLSCSPISGHRSVSWYQQTPGQGLQFLFEYFSETQRNKGNFPGRFSGRQFSNSRSEMNVSTLELGDSALYLCASSFSGVSYEQYFGPGTRLTVT.

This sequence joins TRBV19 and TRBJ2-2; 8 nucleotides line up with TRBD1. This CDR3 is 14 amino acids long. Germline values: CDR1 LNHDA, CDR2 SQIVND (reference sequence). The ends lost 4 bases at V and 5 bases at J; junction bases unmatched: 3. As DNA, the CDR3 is TGTGCCAGTAGTAGAGGACAGGGAACCGGGGAGCTGTTTTTT. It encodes CASSRGQGTGELFF.

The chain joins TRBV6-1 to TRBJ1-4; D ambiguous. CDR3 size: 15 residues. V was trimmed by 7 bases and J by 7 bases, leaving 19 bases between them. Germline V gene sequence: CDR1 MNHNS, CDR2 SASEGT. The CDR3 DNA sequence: TGTGCCAGCACCCCCGGAGGCAGTGATGTTGAAAAACTGTTTTTT. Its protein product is CASTPGGSDVEKLFF.

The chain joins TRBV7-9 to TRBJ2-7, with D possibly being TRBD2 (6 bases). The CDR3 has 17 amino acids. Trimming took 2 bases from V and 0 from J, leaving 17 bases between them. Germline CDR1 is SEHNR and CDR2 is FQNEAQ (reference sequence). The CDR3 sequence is CASSLTKGGDYSYEQYF. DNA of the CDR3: TGTGCCAGCAGCTTAACCAAAGGCGGGGATTACTCCTACGAGCAGTACTTC.

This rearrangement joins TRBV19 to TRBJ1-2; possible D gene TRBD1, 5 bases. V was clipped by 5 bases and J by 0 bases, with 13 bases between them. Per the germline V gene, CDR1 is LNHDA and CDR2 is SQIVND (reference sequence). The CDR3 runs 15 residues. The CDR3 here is CASSDIGTANYGYTF. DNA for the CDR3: TGTGCCAGTAGTGATATCGGGACTGCTAACTATGGCTACACCTTC.